The rows below give T cell receptor beta chains drawn from one sample of a study of read filtering for tumor transcriptome and immune sequencing. TCRdb reanalysed the reads using MiXCR and keeps one entry per CDR3 protein. Of about 47,000 distinct CDR3 sequences listed, approximately 12% are singletons. The sequenced material came from a population of CD138-negative cells sorted from bone marrow. The receptors stem from a donor aged 40 or older with multiple myeloma. The CDR3 runs from the conserved cysteine through the conserved F or W. The D gene is left open where the match is weak. Size is stated for part of the rows, as once, few or many counts, or as a class when the clone is expanded.

TRBJ2-1 TRBV11-1 TRBD1 many CASSPPGGSYNEQFF TGTGCCAGCAGCCCCCCAGGGGGCTCCTACAATGAGCAGTTCTTC
TRBJ2-6 TRBV6-5 NA few CASRRASGANVLTF TGTGCCAGCAGACGGGCCTCTGGGGCCAACGTCCTGACTTTC
TRBJ2-1 TRBV20-1 NA many CSASGRKQNEQFF TGCAGTGCTAGTGGACGAAAGCAGAATGAGCAGTTCTTC
TRBJ2-7 TRBV20-1 NA many CSGGGNSYEQYF TGCAGTGGGGGAGGCAACTCCTACGAGCAGTACTTC
TRBJ2-1 TRBV6-2/TRBV6-3 NA many CASSYERRSYNEQFF TGTGCCAGCAGTTACGAGCGTCGCTCCTACAATGAGCAGTTCTTC
TRBJ2-1 TRBV12-3/TRBV12-4 NA many CASSFQLAQVEQFF TGTGCCAGCAGTTTCCAGTTGGCCCAGGTTGAGCAGTTCTTC
TRBJ2-1 TRBV7-8 TRBD1 medium-sized CASSSVGRDRVYNEQFF TGTGCCAGCAGCTCCGTTGGTCGGGACAGGGTCTACAATGAGCAGTTCTTC
TRBJ2-7 TRBV20-1 TRBD2 many CSARQAGPGLAGSYEQYF TGCAGTGCTAGACAGGCGGGGCCGGGACTAGCGGGATCTTACGAGCAGTACTTC
TRBJ1-1 TRBV29-1 NA many CSVEDPRFTEAFF TGCAGCGTTGAAGATCCCAGGTTCACTGAAGCTTTCTTT
TRBJ2-5 TRBV24-1 NA many CATGPGRRQETQYF TGTGCCACCGGCCCGGGACGGCGCCAAGAGACCCAGTACTTC
TRBJ1-5 TRBV19 NA NA CASSIVGGNQPQHF TGTGCCAGTAGTATAGTGGGTGGGAATCAGCCCCAGCATTTT
TRBJ2-1 TRBV7-6 NA many CASSRTLYNEQFF TGTGCCAGCAGCCGGACTCTTTACAATGAGCAGTTCTTC
TRBJ2-1 TRBV29-1 TRBD2 many CSARLLAESEEQFF TGCAGCGCCCGGTTGCTAGCGGAAAGCGAAGAGCAGTTCTTC